This record looks at one TCR beta chain sequence and its context. Its antigen is still unknown. After around 10 days in culture, the CD4+ T cells were isolated. The healthy vaccine recipients, who had no prior SARS-CoV-2 infection, showed negative nucleocapsid antibodies. These data are taken from a study of vaccination effects on CD4 cells after COVID-19. Study results and caveats: Marked clonal contraction was seen late after vaccination (in both infection- and vaccine-induced clones).

Germline V CDR1 and CDR2: SGHTA, FQGNSA. V shed 5 bases and J shed 0 bases, with 19 bases lying between them. The length of the CDR3 is 18 residues. The assay was immunoSEQ multiplex PCR, and TCRdb's table has in-frame clones only and misses some. The profile covers 45,000 to 75,000 clones, with 60% to 85% appearing a single time and just over 3% taken by the ten largest. The sequence was collected from a human donor who received a COVID-19 vaccine. This chain connects TRBV7-2 to TRBJ2-2, with D perhaps matching TRBD1 or TRBD2 (6 bases each). The sample was CD4+ T cells from PBMCs cultured without peptide, taken before COVID-19 vaccination. This CDR3 reads CASSQDRGLRANTGELFF. The CDR3, as DNA: TGTGCCAGCAGCCAGGACCGGGGGCTGCGGGCGAACACCGGGGAGCTGTTTTTT.